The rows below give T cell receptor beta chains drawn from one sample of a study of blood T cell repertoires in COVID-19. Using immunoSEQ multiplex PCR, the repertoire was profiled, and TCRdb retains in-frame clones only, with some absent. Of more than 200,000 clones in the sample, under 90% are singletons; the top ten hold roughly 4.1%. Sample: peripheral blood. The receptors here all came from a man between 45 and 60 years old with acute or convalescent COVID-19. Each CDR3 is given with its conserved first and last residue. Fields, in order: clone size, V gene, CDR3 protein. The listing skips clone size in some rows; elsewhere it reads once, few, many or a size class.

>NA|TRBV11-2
CASSLGTSGGLDTQYF
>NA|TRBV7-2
CASSLVFGGEISYEQYF
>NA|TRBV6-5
CASSTGQGGEKLFF
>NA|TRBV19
CASSKRQGTNEKLFF
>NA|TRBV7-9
CASTRTGNTGELFF
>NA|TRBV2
CASSLTGELFF
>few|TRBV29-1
CSVATEHTEAFF
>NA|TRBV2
CASSSTGPRGYTF
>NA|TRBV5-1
CASSLGGSVDTIYF
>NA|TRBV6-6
CASRVQGGSNQPQHF
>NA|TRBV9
CASSVGAPDTQYF
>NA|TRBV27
CASRILAGVYEQYF
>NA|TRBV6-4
CASSDLTSGGRDTGELFF
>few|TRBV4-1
CASSQDGQGRQPQHF
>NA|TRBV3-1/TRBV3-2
CASSQGRGHGYTF
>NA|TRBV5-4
CASSLAQGLRTEAFF
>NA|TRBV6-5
CASSSFGLNYGYTF
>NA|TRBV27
CASRPTGAPSQHF
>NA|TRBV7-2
CASSPGDRGRYYGYTF
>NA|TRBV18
CASCRGLQNTGELFF
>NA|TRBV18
CASSPGLRQAISGNTIYF
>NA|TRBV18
CASSQDRKYSPLHF
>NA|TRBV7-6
CASSLYRGAYTEAFF
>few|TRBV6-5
CASSTLGQRETQYF
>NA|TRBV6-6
CASRPDRSNQPQHF
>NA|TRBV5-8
CASSFGQGRPTF
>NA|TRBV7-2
CASSRPRDEQFF
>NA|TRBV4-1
CASSQVGARYGYTF
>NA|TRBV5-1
CASSFGQENTEAFF
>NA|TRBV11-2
CASSLERDSYEQYF
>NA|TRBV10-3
CAIRPAGLSRDTQYF
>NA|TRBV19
CASSDTPGTELYGYTF
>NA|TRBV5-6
CASSRWEDQPQHF
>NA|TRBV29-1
CSVEGAMGAYLTDTQYF
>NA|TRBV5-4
CASSFSILGGGADTQYF
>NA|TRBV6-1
CASSEGNSRGYTF
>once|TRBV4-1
CASSQGGTVEYGYTF
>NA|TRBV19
CASSTGQVNQPQHF
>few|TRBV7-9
CASSPHQGTASYGYTF
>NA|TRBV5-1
CASSLAGTDGNTIYF